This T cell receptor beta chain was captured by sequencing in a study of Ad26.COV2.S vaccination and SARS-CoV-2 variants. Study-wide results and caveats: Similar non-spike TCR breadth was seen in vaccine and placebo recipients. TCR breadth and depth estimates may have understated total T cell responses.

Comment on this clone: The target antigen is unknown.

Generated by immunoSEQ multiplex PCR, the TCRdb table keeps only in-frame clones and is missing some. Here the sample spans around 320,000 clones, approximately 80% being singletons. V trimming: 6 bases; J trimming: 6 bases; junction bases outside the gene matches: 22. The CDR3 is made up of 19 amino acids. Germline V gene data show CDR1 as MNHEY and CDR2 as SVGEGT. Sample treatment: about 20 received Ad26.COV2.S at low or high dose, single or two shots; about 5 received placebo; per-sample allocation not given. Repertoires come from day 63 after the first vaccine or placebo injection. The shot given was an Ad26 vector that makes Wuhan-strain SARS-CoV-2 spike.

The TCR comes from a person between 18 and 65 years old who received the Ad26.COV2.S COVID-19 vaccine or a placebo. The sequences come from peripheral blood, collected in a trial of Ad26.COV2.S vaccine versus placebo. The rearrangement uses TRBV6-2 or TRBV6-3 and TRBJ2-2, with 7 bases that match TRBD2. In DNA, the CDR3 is TGTGCCAGCAGCCCCAGGACTTCTCGGGCGGGGGTGCCACCCGGGGAGCTGTTTTTT. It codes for CASSPRTSRAGVPPGELFF.